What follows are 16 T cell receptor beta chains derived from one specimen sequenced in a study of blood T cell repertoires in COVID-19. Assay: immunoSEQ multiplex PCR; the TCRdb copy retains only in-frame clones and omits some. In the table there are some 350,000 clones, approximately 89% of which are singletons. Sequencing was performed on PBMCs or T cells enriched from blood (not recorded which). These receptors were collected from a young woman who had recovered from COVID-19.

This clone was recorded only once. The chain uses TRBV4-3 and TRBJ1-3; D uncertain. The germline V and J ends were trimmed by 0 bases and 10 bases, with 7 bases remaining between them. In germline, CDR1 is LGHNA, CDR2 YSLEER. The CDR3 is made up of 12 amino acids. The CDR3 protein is CASSQDRVTIYF. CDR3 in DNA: TGCGCCAGCAGCCAAGATCGCGTTACCATATATTTT.

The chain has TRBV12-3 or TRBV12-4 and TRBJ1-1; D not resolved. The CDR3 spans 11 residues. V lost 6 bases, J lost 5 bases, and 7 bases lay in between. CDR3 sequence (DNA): TGTGCCAGCAGCCGTAGAACTGAAGCTTTCTTT. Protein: CASSRRTEAFF.

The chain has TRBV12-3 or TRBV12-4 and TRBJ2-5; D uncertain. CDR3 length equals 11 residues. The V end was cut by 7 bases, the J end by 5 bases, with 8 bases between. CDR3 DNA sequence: TGTGCCAGCATGCTACAGGAGACCCAGTACTTC. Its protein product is CASMLQETQYF.

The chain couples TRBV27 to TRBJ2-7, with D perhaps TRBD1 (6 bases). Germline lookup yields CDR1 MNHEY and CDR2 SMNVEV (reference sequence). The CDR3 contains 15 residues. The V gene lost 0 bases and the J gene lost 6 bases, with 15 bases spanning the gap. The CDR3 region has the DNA TGTGCCAGCAGTTTATCGAACAGGGAAGTCGCCGAGCAGTACTTC. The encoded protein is CASSLSNREVAEQYF.

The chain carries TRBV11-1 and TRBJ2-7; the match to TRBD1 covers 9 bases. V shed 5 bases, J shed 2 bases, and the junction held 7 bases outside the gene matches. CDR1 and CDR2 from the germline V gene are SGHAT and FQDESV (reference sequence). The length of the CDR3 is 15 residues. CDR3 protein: CASSQGQGIPYEQYF. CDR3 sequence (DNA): TGTGCCAGCAGCCAAGGACAGGGGATACCCTACGAGCAGTACTTC.

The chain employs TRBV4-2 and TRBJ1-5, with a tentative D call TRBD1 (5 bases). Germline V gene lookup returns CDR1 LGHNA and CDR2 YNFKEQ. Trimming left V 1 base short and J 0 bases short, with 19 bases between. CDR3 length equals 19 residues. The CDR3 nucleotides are TGTGCCAGCAGCCAAGGGGCAGGGTCCGATTCAAATAGCAATCAGCCCCAGCATTTT. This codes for CASSQGAGSDSNSNQPQHF.

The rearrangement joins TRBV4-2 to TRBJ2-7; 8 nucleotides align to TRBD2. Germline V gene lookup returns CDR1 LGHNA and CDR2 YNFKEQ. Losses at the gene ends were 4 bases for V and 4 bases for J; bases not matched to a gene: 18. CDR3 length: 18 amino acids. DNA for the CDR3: TGTGCCAGCAGCCTTAACCTGGCAACGGGGGGGTCGCTTTACGAGCAGTACTTC. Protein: CASSLNLATGGSLYEQYF.

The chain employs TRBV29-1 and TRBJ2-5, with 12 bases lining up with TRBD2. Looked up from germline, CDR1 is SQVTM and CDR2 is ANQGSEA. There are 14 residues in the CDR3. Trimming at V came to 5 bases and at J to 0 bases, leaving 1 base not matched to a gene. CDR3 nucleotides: TGCAGCGTTCTAGCGGGGGGGTACCAAGAGACCCAGTACTTC. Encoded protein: CSVLAGGYQETQYF.

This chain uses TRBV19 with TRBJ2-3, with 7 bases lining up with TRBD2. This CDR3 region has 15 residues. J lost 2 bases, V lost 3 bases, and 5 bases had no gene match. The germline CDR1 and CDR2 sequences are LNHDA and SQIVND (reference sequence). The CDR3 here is CASSISGHDTDTQYF. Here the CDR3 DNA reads TGTGCCAGTAGTATTAGCGGGCATGACACAGATACGCAGTATTTT.

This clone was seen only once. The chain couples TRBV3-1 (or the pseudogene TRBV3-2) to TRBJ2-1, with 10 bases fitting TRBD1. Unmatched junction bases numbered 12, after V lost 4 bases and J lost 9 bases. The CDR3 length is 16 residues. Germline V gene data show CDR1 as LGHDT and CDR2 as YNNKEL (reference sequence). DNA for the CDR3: TGTGCCAGCAGCCCCCCTACCGGGACAGGGGCGGGTGAGCAGTTCTTC. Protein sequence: CASSPPTGTGAGEQFF.

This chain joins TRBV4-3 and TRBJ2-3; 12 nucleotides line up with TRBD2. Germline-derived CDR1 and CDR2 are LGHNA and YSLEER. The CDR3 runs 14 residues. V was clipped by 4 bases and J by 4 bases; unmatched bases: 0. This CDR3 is CASSRTSGADTQYF. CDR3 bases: TGCGCCAGCAGCCGGACTAGCGGGGCAGATACGCAGTATTTT.

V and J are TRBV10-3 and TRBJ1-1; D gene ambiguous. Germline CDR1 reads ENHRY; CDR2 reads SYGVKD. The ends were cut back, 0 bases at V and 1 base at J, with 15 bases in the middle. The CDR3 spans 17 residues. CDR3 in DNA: TGTGCCATCAGTGAGTCGATACGGGTGGCGGGGAACACTGAAGCTTTCTTT. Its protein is CAISESIRVAGNTEAFF.

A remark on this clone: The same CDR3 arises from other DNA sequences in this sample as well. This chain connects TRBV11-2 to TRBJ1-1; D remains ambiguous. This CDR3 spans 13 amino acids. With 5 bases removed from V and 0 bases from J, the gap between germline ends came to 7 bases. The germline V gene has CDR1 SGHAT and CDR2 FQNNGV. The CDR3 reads CASSSGMNTEAFF. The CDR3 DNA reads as TGTGCCAGCAGCAGCGGCATGAACACTGAAGCTTTCTTT.

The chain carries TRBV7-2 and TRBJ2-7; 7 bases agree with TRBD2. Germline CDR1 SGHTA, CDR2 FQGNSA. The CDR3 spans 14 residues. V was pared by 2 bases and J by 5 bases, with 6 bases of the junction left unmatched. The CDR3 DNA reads TGTGCCAGCAGCTTATGGGGGGGGGAGGACGAGCAGTACTTC. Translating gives CASSLWGGEDEQYF.

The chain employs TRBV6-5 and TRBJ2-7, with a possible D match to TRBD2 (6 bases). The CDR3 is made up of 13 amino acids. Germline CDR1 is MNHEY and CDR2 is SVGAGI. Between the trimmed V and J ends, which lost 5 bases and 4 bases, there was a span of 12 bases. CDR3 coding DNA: TGTGCCAGCAGTCCCGCAGGGAGGTACGAGCAGTACTTC. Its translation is CASSPAGRYEQYF.

The CDR3 bases are TGTGCCAGCAGCCAAGATTTGCCCGGGGAAGGCACAGATACGCAGTATTTT. The encoded protein is CASSQDLPGEGTDTQYF. The chain links TRBV14 to TRBJ2-3; perhaps TRBD2 as D (5 bases). From germline, CDR1 is SGHDN and CDR2 FVKESK. The CDR3 contains 17 residues. V was clipped by 0 bases and J by 1 base, with 14 bases between them. The complete variable domain, with remaining parts taken from reference TRBV14 and TRBJ2-3, reads EAGVTQFPSHSVIEKGQTVTLRCDPISGHDNLYWYRRVMGKEIKFLLHFVKESKQDESGMPNNRFLAERTGGTYSTLKVQPAELEDSGVYFCASSQDLPGEGTDTQYFGPGTRLTVL.